A single sample gave rise to the 4 T cell receptor beta chains below, sequenced in a study of beta chain features in type 1 diabetes. Expressed TCRB transcripts were sequenced because the entire RNA isolate underwent reverse transcription. Assay used: immunoSEQ multiplex PCR; TCRdb lists only in-frame clones, some missing. The repertoire holds some 230,000 clones, 9.6% seen once, with just under 0.035% in the top ten. The sample comprised naive CD4+ T cells from blood. Receptor source: a woman between 18 and 29 years old in good health.

This chain links TRBV6-5 with TRBJ2-1; tentatively, D is TRBD1 (5 bases). The CDR3 covers 16 residues. Germline V gene lookup returns CDR1 MNHEY and CDR2 SVGAGI. Trimming shortened V by 4 bases and J by 7 bases, and 20 bases separated the two germline ends. The CDR3 region has the DNA TGTGCCAGCAGTTTCTCCTCTAGGGGATCCGGGAATGAGCAGTTCTTC. Translating it yields CASSFSSRGSGNEQFF.

This clone was picked up a small number of times. The chain carries TRBV14 and TRBJ2-3; TRBD2 matches at 11 bases. Trimming removed 4 bases from V and 2 bases from J; junction bases left unmatched: 5. The CDR3 is 16 amino acids. Germline CDR1 reads SGHDN; CDR2 reads FVKESK. The CDR3 DNA is TGTGCCAGCAGCCCGACTAGCGGGATATACACAGATACGCAGTATTTT. It encodes CASSPTSGIYTDTQYF.

The chain recombines TRBV6-1 with TRBJ1-6; D call uncertain. With 7 bases removed from V and 10 bases from J, the gap between germline ends came to 20 bases. The germline gives CDR1 MNHNS, CDR2 SASEGT. This CDR3 has 15 residues. The CDR3 DNA is TGTGCCAGCAAACAAGGGAGTGGGGTTCGATCACCCCTCCACTTT. Translated, it gives CASKQGSGVRSPLHF.

This chain connects TRBV29-1 to TRBJ2-1; 10 positions agree with TRBD1. Trimming cost V 7 bases and J 0 bases; bases outside gene matches: 9. The V gene's germline CDR1 is SQVTM and CDR2 ANQGSEA. This CDR3 spans 16 amino acids. In DNA form, the CDR3 reads TGCAGCGCCAGGACAGGGGGTTCTAGCTCCTACAATGAGCAGTTCTTC. Protein product: CSARTGGSSSYNEQFF.